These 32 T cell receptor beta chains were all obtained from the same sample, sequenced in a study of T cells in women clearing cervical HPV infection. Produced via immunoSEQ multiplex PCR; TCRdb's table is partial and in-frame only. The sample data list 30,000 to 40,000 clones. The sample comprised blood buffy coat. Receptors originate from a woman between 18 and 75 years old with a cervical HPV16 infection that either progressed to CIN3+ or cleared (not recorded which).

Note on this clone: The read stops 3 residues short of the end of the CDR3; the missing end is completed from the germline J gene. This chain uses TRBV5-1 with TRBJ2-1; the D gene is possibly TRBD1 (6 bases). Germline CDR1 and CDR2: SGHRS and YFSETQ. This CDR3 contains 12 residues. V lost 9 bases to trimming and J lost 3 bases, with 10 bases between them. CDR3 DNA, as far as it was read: TGCGCCATTACGGACAGCTACAATGAG. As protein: CAITDSYNE. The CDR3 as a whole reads CAITDSYNEQFF.

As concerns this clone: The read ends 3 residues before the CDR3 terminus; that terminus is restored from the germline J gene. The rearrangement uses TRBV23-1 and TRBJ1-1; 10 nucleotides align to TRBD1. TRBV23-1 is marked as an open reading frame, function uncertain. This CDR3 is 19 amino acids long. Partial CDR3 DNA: TGCGCCAGCAGTCAATGGAGGACAGGGGGTCCTACAATGGTTGTGGAA. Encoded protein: CASSQWRTGGPTMVVE. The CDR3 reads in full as CASSQWRTGGPTMVVEAFF.

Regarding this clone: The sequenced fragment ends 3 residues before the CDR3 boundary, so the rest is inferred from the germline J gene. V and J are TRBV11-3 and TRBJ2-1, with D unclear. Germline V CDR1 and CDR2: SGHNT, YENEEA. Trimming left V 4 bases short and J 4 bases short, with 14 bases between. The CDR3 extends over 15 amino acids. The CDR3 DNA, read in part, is TGTGCCAGCAGCTCCACGCCGGTGATGTACAATGAG. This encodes CASSSTPVMYNE. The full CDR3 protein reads CASSSTPVMYNEQFF.

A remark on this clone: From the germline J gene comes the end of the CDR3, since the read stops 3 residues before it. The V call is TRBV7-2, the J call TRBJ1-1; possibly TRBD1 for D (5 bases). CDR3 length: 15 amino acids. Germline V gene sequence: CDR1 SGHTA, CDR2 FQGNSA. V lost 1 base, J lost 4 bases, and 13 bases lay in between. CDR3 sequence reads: CASSLVQGLGTEAFF. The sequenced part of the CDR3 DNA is TGTGCCAGCAGCTTAGTCCAGGGCTTGGGCACTGAA.

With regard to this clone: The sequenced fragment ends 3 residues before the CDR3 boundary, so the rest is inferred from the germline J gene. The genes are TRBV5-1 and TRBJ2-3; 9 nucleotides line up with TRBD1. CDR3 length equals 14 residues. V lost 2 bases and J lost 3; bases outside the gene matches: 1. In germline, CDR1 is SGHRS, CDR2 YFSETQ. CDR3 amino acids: CASSLGTGTDTQYF. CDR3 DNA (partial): TGCGCCAGCAGCTTAGGGACAGGGACAGATACG.

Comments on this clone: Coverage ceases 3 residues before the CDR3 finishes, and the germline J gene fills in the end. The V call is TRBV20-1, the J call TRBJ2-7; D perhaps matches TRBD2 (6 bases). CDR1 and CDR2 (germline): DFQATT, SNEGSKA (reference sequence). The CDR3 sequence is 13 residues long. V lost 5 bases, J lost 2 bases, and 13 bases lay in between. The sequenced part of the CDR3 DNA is TGCAGTGCTCTAGCCGGGACTGCCTACGAG. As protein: CSALAGTAYE. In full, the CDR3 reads CSALAGTAYEQYF.

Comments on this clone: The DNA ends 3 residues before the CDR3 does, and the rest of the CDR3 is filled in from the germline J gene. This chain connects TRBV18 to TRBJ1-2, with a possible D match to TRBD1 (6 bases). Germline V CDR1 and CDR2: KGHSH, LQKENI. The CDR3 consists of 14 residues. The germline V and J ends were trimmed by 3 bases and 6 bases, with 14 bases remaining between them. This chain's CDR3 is CASSPDSMEDGYTF. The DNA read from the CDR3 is TGTGCCAGCTCACCGGACAGCATGGAAGATGGC.

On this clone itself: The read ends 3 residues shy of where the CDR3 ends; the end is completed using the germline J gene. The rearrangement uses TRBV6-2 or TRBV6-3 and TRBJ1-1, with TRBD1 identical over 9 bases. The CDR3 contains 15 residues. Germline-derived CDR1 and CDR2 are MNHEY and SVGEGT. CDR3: CASTHDSSGTGKAFF. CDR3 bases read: TGTGCCAGCACCCACGACTCATCCGGGACAGGGAAA.

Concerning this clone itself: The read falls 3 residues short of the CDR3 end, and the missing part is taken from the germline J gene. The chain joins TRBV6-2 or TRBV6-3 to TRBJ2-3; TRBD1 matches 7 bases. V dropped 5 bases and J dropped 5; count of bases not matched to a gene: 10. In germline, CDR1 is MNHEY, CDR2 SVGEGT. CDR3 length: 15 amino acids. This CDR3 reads CASSQTGTEVDTQYF. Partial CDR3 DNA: TGTGCCAGCAGTCAGACCGGGACAGAGGTAGATACG.

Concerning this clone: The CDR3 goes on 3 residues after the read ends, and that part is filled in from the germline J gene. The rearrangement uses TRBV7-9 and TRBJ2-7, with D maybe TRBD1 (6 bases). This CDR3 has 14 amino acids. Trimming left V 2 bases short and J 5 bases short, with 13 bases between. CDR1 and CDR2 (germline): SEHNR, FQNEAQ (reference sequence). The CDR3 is CASSLTGPEDEQYF. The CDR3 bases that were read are TGTGCCAGCAGCTTAACAGGGCCCGAGGACGAG.

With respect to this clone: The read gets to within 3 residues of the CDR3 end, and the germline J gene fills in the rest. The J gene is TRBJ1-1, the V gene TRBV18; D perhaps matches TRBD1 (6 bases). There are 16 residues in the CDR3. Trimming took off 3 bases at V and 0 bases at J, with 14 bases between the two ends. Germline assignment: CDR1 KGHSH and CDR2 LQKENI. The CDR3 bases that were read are TGTGCCAGCTCACCGGATCAGAACAGGGTGAACACTGAA. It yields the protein CASSPDQNRVNTE. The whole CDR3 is CASSPDQNRVNTEAFF.

CDR3 amino acids: CASSIGQPQNIQYF. The DNA read from the CDR3 is TGTGCCAGCAGCATAGGACAGCCTCAAAACATT. The chain employs TRBV11-2 and TRBJ2-4; a possible D gene is TRBD1 (6 bases). The read ends 3 residues shy of where the CDR3 ends; the end is completed using the germline J gene. The CDR3 totals 14 residues. Trimming shortened V by 5 bases and J by 5 bases, and 13 bases separated the two germline ends. CDR1 and CDR2 (germline): SGHAT, FQNNGV.

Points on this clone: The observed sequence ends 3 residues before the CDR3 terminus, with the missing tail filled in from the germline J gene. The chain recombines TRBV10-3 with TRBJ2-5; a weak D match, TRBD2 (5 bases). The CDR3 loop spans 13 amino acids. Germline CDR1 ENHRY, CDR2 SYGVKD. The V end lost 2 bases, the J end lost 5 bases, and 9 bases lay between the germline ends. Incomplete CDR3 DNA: TGTGCCATCAGTGAGAACGCGGGTGAGACC. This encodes CAISENAGET. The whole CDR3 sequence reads CAISENAGETQYF.

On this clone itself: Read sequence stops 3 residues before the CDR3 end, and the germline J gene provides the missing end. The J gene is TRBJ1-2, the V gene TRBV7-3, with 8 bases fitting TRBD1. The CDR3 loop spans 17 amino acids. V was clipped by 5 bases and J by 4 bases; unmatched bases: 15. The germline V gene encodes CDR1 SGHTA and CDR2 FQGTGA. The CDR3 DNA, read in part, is TGTGCCAGCAGCACCTTGGACAGGGTCGAAGCGGGCTATGGC. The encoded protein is CASSTLDRVEAGYG. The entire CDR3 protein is CASSTLDRVEAGYGYTF.

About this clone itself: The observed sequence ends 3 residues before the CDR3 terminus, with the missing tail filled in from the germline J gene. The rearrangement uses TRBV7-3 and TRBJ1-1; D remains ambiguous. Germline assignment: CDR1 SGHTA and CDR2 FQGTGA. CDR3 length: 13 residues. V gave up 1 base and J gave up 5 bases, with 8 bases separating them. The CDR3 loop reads CASSLIQGTEAFF. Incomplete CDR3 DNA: TGTGCCAGCAGCTTAATCCAAGGGACTGAA. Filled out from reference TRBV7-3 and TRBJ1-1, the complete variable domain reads GAGVSQTPSNKVTEKGKYVELRCDPISGHTALYWYRQSLGQGPEFLIYFQGTGAADDSGLPNDRFFAVRPEGSVSTLKIQRTERGDSAVYLCASSLIQGTEAFFGQGTRLTVV.

The CDR3 spells CASSLSQSGLDLYGYTF. The sequenced CDR3 bases are TGCGCCAGCAGCTTGTCGCAGTCAGGGTTGGACCTCTATGGC. The chain uses TRBV5-1 and TRBJ1-2, with D possibly TRBD1 on 5 matching bases. The CDR3 goes on 3 residues after the read ends, and that part is filled in from the germline J gene. CDR1 and CDR2 (germline): SGHRS, YFSETQ. V dropped 1 base and J dropped 4 bases, with 20 bases sitting between them. The CDR3 contains 17 residues. Full variable domain (rest looked up from reference TRBV5-1 and TRBJ1-2): KAGVTQTPRYLIKTRGQQVTLSCSPISGHRSVSWYQQTPGQGLQFLFEYFSETQRNKGNFPGRFSGRQFSNSRSEMNVSTLELGDSALYLCASSLSQSGLDLYGYTFGSGTRLTVV.

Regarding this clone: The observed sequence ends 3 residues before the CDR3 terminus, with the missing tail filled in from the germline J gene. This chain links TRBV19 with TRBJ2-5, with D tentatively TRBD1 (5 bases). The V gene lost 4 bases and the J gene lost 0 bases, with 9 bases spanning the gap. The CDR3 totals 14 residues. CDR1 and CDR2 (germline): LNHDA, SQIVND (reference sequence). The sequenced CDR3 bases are TGTGCCAGTAGTAAACAGGATTACCAAGAGACC. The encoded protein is CASSKQDYQET. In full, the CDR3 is CASSKQDYQETQYF.

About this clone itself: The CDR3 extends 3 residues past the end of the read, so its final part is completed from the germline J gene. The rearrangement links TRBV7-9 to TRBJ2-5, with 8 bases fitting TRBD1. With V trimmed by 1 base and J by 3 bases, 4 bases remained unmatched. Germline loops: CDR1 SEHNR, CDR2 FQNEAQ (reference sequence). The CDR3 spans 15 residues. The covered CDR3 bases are TGTGCCAGCAGCTTAGGTCAGGGGGCCGAAGAGACC. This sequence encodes CASSLGQGAEET. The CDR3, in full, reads CASSLGQGAEETQYF.

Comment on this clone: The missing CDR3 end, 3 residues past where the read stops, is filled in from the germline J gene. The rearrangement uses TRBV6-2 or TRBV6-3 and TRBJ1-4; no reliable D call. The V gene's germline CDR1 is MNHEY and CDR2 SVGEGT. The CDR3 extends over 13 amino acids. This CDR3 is CASTQENGSPLFF. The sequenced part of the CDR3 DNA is TGTGCCAGCACGCAGGAAAATGGCTCACCA.

The sequenced CDR3 bases are TGTGCCAGTAGTATAGGTCCACAGGGTACCTACGAG. It translates to CASSIGPQGTYE. The entire CDR3 is CASSIGPQGTYEQYF. The gene calls are TRBV19 and TRBJ2-7; D is possibly TRBD1 (6 bases). Sequencing ends 3 residues short of the CDR3 end; the germline J gene provides the rest. V was shortened by 1 base and J by 2 bases, with 12 bases between the two germline ends. Germline V gives CDR1 LNHDA, CDR2 SQIVND (reference sequence). This CDR3 contains 15 residues.

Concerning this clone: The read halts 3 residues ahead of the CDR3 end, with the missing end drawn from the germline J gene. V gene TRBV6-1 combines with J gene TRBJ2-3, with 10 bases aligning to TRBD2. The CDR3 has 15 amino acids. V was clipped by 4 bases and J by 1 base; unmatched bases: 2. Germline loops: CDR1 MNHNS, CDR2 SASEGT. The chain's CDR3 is CASSALAGRTDTQYF. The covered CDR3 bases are TGTGCCAGCAGTGCACTAGCGGGACGCACAGATACG.

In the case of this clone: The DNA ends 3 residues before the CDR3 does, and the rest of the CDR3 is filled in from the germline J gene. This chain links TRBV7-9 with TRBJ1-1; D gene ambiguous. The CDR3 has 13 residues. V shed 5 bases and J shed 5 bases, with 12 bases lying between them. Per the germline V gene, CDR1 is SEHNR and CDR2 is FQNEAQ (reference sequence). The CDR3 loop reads CASSGQEMTEAFF. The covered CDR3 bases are TGTGCCAGCAGCGGTCAGGAAATGACTGAA.

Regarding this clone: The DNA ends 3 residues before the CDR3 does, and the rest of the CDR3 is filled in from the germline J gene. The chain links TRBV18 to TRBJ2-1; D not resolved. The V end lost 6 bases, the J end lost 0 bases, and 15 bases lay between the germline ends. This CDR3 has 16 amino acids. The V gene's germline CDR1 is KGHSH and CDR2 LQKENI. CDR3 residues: CASSPGADGSYNEQFF. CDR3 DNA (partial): TGTGCCAGCTCCCCGGGTGCCGACGGCTCCTACAATGAG.

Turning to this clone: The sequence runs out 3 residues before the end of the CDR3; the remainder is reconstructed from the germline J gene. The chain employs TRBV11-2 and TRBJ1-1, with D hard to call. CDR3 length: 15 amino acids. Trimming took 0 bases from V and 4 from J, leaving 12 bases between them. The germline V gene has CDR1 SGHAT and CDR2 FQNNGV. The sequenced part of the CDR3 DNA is TGTGCCAGCAGCTTAGATCTAGGCAGTTTCACTGAA. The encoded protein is CASSLDLGSFTE. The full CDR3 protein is CASSLDLGSFTEAFF.

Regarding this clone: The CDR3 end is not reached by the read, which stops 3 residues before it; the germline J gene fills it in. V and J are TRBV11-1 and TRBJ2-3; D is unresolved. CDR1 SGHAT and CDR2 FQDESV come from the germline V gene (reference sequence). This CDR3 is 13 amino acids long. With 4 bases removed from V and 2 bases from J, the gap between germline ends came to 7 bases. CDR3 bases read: TGTGCCAGCAGCTCCCAGTACACAGATACG. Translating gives CASSSQYTDT. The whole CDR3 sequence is CASSSQYTDTQYF.

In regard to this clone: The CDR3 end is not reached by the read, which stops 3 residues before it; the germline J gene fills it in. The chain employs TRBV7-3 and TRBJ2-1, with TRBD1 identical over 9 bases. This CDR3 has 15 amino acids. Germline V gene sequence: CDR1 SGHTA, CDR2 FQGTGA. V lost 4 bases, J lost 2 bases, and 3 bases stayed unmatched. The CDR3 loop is CASSYRGLPYNEQFF. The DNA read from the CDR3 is TGTGCCAGCAGCTACAGGGGGCTTCCCTACAATGAG.

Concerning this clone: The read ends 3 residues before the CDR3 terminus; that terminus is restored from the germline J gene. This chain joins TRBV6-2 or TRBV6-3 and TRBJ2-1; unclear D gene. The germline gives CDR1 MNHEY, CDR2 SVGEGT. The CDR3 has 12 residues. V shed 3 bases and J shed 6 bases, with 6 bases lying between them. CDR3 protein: CASSYLLNEQFF. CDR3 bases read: TGTGCCAGCAGTTATCTCCTCAATGAG.

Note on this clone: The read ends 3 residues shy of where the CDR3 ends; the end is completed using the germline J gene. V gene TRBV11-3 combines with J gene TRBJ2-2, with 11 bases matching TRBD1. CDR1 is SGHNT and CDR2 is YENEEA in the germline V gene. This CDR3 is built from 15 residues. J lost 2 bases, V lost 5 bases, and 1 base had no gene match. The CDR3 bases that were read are TGTGCCAGCAGCGGACAGGGGGCAAACACCGGGGAG. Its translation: CASSGQGANTGE. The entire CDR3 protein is CASSGQGANTGELFF.

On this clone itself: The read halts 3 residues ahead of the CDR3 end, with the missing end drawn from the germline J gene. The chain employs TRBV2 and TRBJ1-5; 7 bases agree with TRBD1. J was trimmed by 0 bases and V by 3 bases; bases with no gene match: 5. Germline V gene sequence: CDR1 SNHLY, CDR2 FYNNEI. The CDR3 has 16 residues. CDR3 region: CASSEEGQLSNQPQHF. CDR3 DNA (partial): TGTGCCAGCAGTGAGGAGGGACAGCTTAGCAATCAGCCC.

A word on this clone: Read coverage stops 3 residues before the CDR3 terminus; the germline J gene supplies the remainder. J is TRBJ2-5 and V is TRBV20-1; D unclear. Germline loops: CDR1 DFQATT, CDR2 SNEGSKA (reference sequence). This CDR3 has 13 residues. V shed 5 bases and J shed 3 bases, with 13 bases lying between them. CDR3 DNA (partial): TGCAGTGCTGTGGCCCCACCCAAAGAGACC. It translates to CSAVAPPKET. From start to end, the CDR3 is CSAVAPPKETQYF.

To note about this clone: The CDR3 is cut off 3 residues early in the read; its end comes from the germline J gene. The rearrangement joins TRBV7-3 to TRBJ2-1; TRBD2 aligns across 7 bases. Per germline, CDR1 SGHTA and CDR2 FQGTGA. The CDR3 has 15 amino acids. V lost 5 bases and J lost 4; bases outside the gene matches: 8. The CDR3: CASSRDYLNYNEQFF. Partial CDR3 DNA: TGTGCCAGCAGCCGGGACTACCTGAATTACAATGAG.

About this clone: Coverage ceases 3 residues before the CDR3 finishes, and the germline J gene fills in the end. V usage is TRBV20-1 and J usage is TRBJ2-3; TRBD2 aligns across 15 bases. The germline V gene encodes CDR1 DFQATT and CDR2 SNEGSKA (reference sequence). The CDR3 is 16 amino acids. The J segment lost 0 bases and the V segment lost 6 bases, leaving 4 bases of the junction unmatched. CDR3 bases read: TGCAGTGCCGGGACTAGCGGGGGGTTTAGCACAGATACG. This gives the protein CSAGTSGGFSTDT. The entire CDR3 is CSAGTSGGFSTDTQYF.